This TCR beta chain originates from a study of shared clonotypes between healthy human individuals. TCRdb's table, derived via immunoSEQ multiplex PCR, lists solely in-frame clones and lacks some. The table has millions of clones, about 95% seen once. Terminally differentiated effector memory CD45RA+ cells were excluded by CCR7 positive selection of CD45RO-negative cells. Germline CDR1 MNHEY, CDR2 SMNVEV (reference sequence). The J segment lost 2 bases and the V segment lost 6 bases, leaving 9 bases of the junction unmatched. The CDR3 loop spans 15 amino acids. On this clone: Its antigen is still unknown.

Findings and caveats of the study: Compared with clonotypes that all four donors shared, non-shared clonotypes had lower generation probabilities.

This chain uses TRBV27 with TRBJ2-7; 8 nucleotides match TRBD1. Specimen: naive CD8+ T cells sorted from blood. The origin of this receptor is a man between 18 and 29 years old in good health. In DNA, the CDR3 is TGTGCCAGCAGCTACGGAGCAGGGGGCACCTACGAGCAGTACTTC. Its translation: CASSYGAGGTYEQYF.